This T cell receptor beta chain originates from a study of blood T cell repertoires in COVID-19. Overall study context: The origin of the acute and convalescent COVID-19 samples was the United States, Italy and Spain. From T cells, B-cell-depleted T cells, or PBMCs came the material, which was cDNA or gDNA.

Profiling relied on immunoSEQ multiplex PCR, and the TCRdb table lists in-frame clones only, not all of them. Of a few hundred thousand clones in the sample, around 88% were seen once. Those enrolled in Seattle joined during active infection and were followed longitudinally afterward. Between the trimmed V and J ends, which lost 3 bases and 0 bases, there was a span of 5 bases. The CDR3 is 13 residues long. From germline, CDR1 is MNHEY and CDR2 SMNVEV (reference sequence). The sequencing input was peripheral blood. V is TRBV27 and J is TRBJ2-5; D call uncertain. The origin of this receptor is a woman younger than 45 with COVID-19, enrolled during active disease. The CDR3 region is CASSFSYQETQYF. The CDR3 DNA is TGTGCCAGCAGTTTCTCGTACCAAGAGACCCAGTACTTC.